These 13 T cell receptor beta chains came from one sample sequenced in a study of blood T cell repertoires in COVID-19 (dated by TCRdb to between 2020 and 2021). To prepare the library, the immunoSEQ multiplex PCR assay was applied. Sourced from immuneACCESS, this table was stored by TCRdb with only in-frame sequences that have V and J called. A share of the clones is absent; for the studies checked, an unresolved V gene accounts for under half, and the remainder has no known explanation. The sample data list more than 250,000 clones, and around nine tenths of these were observed just once. Roughly 2.6% of the sample is in the top ten clones. Material for sequencing was PBMCs or T cells enriched from blood (not recorded which). These receptors all come from a young woman who had recovered from COVID-19.

This clone was observed once. The chain couples TRBV5-1 to TRBJ2-3; 9 bases agree with TRBD1. The CDR3 spans 14 residues. The junction had 2 bases not matched to a gene; V was cut back by 2 bases and J by 4 bases. CDR1 SGHRS and CDR2 YFSETQ come from the germline V gene. CDR3 loop: CASSLQGAPDTQYF. CDR3 nucleotide sequence: TGCGCCAGCAGCTTACAGGGGGCCCCAGATACGCAGTATTTT.

This clone is deemed large. The chain recombines TRBV11-3 with TRBJ1-2; D is ambiguous. The CDR3 contains 14 residues. CDR1 and CDR2 (germline): SGHNT, YENEEA. V lost 3 bases to trimming and J lost 2 bases, with 10 bases between them. The CDR3 DNA reads TGTGCCAGCAGCTTTAGAGACGGGAACTATGGCTACACCTTC. Its protein product is CASSFRDGNYGYTF.

The chain has TRBV7-2 and TRBJ2-7, with D tentatively TRBD2 (6 bases). There are 16 residues in the CDR3. Germline V gene data show CDR1 as SGHTA and CDR2 as FQGNSA. Trimming took 5 bases from V and 3 from J, leaving 20 bases between them. The CDR3 coding sequence is TGTGCCAGCAGCAAACGAACCGGGACTTTAATCTACGAGCAGTACTTC. Protein product: CASSKRTGTLIYEQYF.

The V call is TRBV30, the J call TRBJ2-1, with 13 bases fitting TRBD2. The CDR3 is 15 residues long. V gave up 3 bases and J gave up 8 bases; unmatched junction bases: 7. The germline V gene encodes CDR1 GTSNPN and CDR2 SVGIG (reference sequence). The CDR3 coding sequence is TGTGCCTGGAGCTCACTAGCGGGAGGGCTCTATGAGCAGTTCTTC. Amino acid sequence: CAWSSLAGGLYEQFF.

The CDR3 spells CASSLTGSGNTIYF. In DNA, the CDR3 is TGTGCCAGCAGCTTAACAGGGAGCGGAAACACCATATATTTT. This chain joins TRBV11-2 and TRBJ1-3; D possibly corresponds to TRBD1 (6 bases). The V gene's germline CDR1 is SGHAT and CDR2 FQNNGV. The CDR3 sequence is 14 residues long. V lost 2 bases, J lost 4 bases, and 9 bases lay in between.

The CDR3 DNA sequence: TGTGCCAGCTCACCCTGGGACAGGGGGGTCAATGAGCAGTTCTTC. Amino acid sequence: CASSPWDRGVNEQFF. V is TRBV18 and J is TRBJ2-1; 11 bases fit TRBD1. The J segment lost 6 bases and the V segment lost 3 bases, leaving 4 bases of the junction unmatched. Germline CDR1 KGHSH, CDR2 LQKENI. This CDR3 has 15 residues.

In nucleotides, the CDR3 is TGTGCCAGCAGGGGGGACAGGGGAATCGCAGATACGCAGTATTTT. Translated, it gives CASRGDRGIADTQYF. The chain employs TRBV2 and TRBJ2-3; 10 positions agree with TRBD1. Germline V gives CDR1 SNHLY, CDR2 FYNNEI. This CDR3 comprises 15 residues. The ends lost 6 bases at V and 4 bases at J; junction bases unmatched: 7. Variable domain in full (rest from reference TRBV2 and TRBJ2-3): EPEVTQTPSHQVTQMGQEVILRCVPISNHLYFYWYRQILGQKVEFLVSFYNNEISEKSEIFDDQFSVERPDGSNFTLKIRSTKLEDSAMYFCASRGDRGIADTQYFGPGTRLTVL.

The V call is TRBV6-2 or TRBV6-3, the J call TRBJ2-1, with TRBD2 matching over 13 bases. Germline V CDR1 and CDR2: MNHEY, SVGEGT. Trimming at V came to 5 bases and at J to 4 bases, leaving 8 bases not matched to a gene. The CDR3 is 17 amino acids. CDR3 DNA: TGTGCCAGCAGTCCCCGGACTAGCGGGAGTAGGTACAATGAGCAGTTCTTC. It yields the protein CASSPRTSGSRYNEQFF.

The chain uses TRBV4-3 and TRBJ1-3; tentative D call: TRBD1 (5 bases). Germline lookup yields CDR1 LGHNA and CDR2 YSLEER. The CDR3 is 15 residues long. V was cut by 0 bases and J by 4 bases, with 10 bases left in between. The CDR3 here is CASSQDGGSGNTIYF. CDR3 DNA: TGCGCCAGCAGCCAAGACGGGGGATCCGGAAACACCATATATTTT.

The rearrangement uses TRBV5-1 and TRBJ2-7, with a possible D match to TRBD2 (5 bases). This CDR3 has 12 residues. Germline CDR1 SGHRS, CDR2 YFSETQ. The ends were cut back, 5 bases at V and 1 base at J, with 7 bases in the middle. The DNA of the CDR3 is TGCGCCAGCAGGGGAGAGTCCTACGAGCAGTACTTC. Amino acids: CASRGESYEQYF.

V gene TRBV4-1 combines with J gene TRBJ1-3; possible D gene TRBD1, 5 bases. The germline gives CDR1 MGHRA, CDR2 YSYEKL. V was trimmed by 1 base and J by 0 bases, leaving 10 bases between them. This CDR3 is built from 16 residues. CDR3 coding DNA: TGCGCCAGCAGCCAAGGCCCAGGGCGCTCTGGAAACACCATATATTTT. It translates to CASSQGPGRSGNTIYF.

The chain recombines TRBV5-1 with TRBJ2-7, with a possible D match to TRBD1 (5 bases). V lost 2 bases to trimming and J lost 0 bases, with 9 bases between them. Germline-derived CDR1 and CDR2 are SGHRS and YFSETQ. The CDR3 is 14 amino acids. Here the CDR3 reads CASSFGASSYEQYF. CDR3 sequence (DNA): TGCGCCAGCAGCTTTGGGGCAAGCTCCTACGAGCAGTACTTC. The full variable domain, its missing parts supplied by reference TRBV5-1 and TRBJ2-7, is KAGVTQTPRYLIKTRGQQVTLSCSPISGHRSVSWYQQTPGQGLQFLFEYFSETQRNKGNFPGRFSGRQFSNSRSEMNVSTLELGDSALYLCASSFGASSYEQYFGPGTRLTVT.

This chain joins TRBV7-2 and TRBJ1-6; 10 bases agree with TRBD1. Germline loops: CDR1 SGHTA, CDR2 FQGNSA. The length of the CDR3 is 17 residues. Germline trimming cut 2 bases from V and 8 bases from J; bases unmatched to any gene: 9. The CDR3 protein is CASSLLPTGGFYSPLHF. CDR3 in DNA: TGTGCCAGCAGCTTACTCCCGACAGGGGGCTTTTATTCACCCCTCCACTTT.